This T cell receptor (beta chain) was recorded in a study of shared clonotypes between healthy human individuals. Notes on the study in general: Shared clonotypes across all four donors exceeded non-shared ones in generation probability. Estimated richness values were generally larger in naive subsets than in memory subsets.

Assay used: immunoSEQ multiplex PCR; TCRdb lists only in-frame clones, some missing. This sample carries roughly 2.1 million clones, about 92% of them seen once, and the ten largest clones take about 1.5%. Remarks on this clone: Its target is not known.

The CDR3 spans 19 residues. Per germline, CDR1 LGHNA and CDR2 YNFKEQ. Germline trimming cut 3 bases from V and 0 bases from J; bases unmatched to any gene: 12. As defined, naive CD8 cells were CD45RO-negative and positively selected for CCR7, with terminally differentiated effector memory CD45RA+ cells excluded. The chain employs TRBV4-2 and TRBJ2-5; 11 positions match TRBD2. Sequenced: naive CD8+ T cells from PBMCs. The clonotype comes from a man between 18 and 29 years old in good health. Some clones in this sample may be carry-over from other donors' samples. In nucleotides, the CDR3 is TGTGCCAGCAGCCACTCCCCGCGGGAACTAGCGGGAGACCAAGAGACCCAGTACTTC. The encoded protein is CASSHSPRELAGDQETQYF.